One and the same sample provided the 2 T cell receptor beta chains below, sequenced in a study of blood T cells in healthy people across ages. PCR was performed a second time for 7 to 11 cycles using a sample-barcoded 5' primer and a J-beta primer mix. TCRdb redid the calling of the 5' RACE reads with MiXCR, one entry per CDR3 protein. Altogether 550,000 to 800,000 distinct CDR3 sequences are present, around 20% being singletons, with the ten largest covering approximately 3.7%. What was sequenced was blood. These receptors came from a man between 65 and 85 years old in good health.

This clonotype has only a few counts. The chain carries TRBV7-8 and TRBJ1-5; D is unclear. CDR1 and CDR2 (germline): SGHVS, FQNEAQ. This CDR3 contains 16 residues. The V and J ends lost 5 bases and 0 bases respectively, with 14 bases between them. The CDR3: CASSRSRGDSNQPQHF. DNA for the CDR3: TGTGCCAGCAGCAGAAGTCGTGGGGATAGCAATCAGCCCCAGCATTTT.

This clonotype was counted many times. The chain has TRBV4-1 and TRBJ2-4; D may match TRBD1 or TRBD2 (5 bases each). This CDR3 is 17 amino acids long. Trimming removed 1 base at V and 1 base at J, with 14 bases between. The germline V gene has CDR1 MGHRA and CDR2 YSYEKL. Written as DNA, the CDR3 is TGCGCCAGCAGCCAAGGAGAAGGGGACGATGCCAAAAACATTCAGTACTTC. This codes for CASSQGEGDDAKNIQYF.